This TCR beta chain is drawn from a study of T cell changes during pregnancy in multiple sclerosis. Profiled with immunoSEQ multiplex PCR; TCRdb holds only in-frame clones, not every one. The sample holds approximately 70,000 clones, about 91% seen once. Germline assignment: CDR1 SEHNR and CDR2 FQNEAQ (reference sequence). The CDR3 has 16 residues. V lost 2 bases to trimming and J lost 10 bases, with 20 bases between them. This chain connects TRBV7-9 to TRBJ1-4; TRBD1 is a possible D gene (6 bases). The input for sequencing was peripheral blood, taken in the first trimester of pregnancy. The TCR sequence derives from a female donor with multiple sclerosis, enrolled in a pregnancy study. Written as DNA, the CDR3 is TGTGCCAGCAGCTTAACCCGTTTGGACAGTTACGGAAAACTGTTTTTT. Its translation: CASSLTRLDSYGKLFF.